The clone carrying this TCR beta chain was seen only a few times. Its specificity is not known. CDR1 and CDR2 (germline): SGHRS, YFSETQ. CDR3 length: 15 residues. V was trimmed by 0 bases and J by 0 bases, leaving 10 bases between them. This sample was included in a study of T-cell reconstitution after alpha-beta-depleted transplantation in children. Whole-study results and caveats: T-cell counts and diversity at one year following transplant were attributed mainly to newly produced T cells. For some patients, TCRbeta diversity was high at day 60 because of recipient T cells and thymic progenitors that survived. Several hundred graft clones that had expanded were reportedly the source of alpha-beta T cells about two months after transplant.

Library preparation (for TCRbeta) was performed with unique molecular identifiers. From the PCR reads, TCRdb called clonotypes with MiXCR, one entry per CDR3 protein. The sample lists approximately 500,000 distinct CDR3 sequences; over 25% were seen once. The sequence was collected from a boy under two years old with Wiskott-Aldrich syndrome, due to receive a stem cell transplant. This material consisted of PBMCs, taken before TCRalphabeta/CD19-depleted stem cell transplant. The chain uses TRBV5-1 and TRBJ2-7; no clear D gene. CDR3: CASSLGAMGSYEQYF. In nucleotides, the CDR3 is TGCGCCAGCAGCTTGGGGGCTATGGGCTCCTACGAGCAGTACTTC.